These 32 T cell receptor beta chains originate from one sample sequenced in a study of blood T cell repertoires in COVID-19. TCRdb keeps only in-frame clones here, not all; method: immunoSEQ multiplex PCR. The repertoire consists of under 200,000 clones, with 80% to 90% occurring once and the leading ten covering roughly 5.4%. Material: peripheral blood. The receptors derive from a woman in her 50s with COVID-19, enrolled during active disease.

This clone was seen a single time. The genes are TRBV7-9 and TRBJ1-2, with 10 nucleotides matching TRBD1. The trim removed 5 bases at V and 4 bases at J, leaving 13 bases unmatched. This CDR3 is built from 17 residues. Per the germline V gene, CDR1 is SEHNR and CDR2 is FQNEAQ (reference sequence). The CDR3 DNA is TGTGCCAGCAGCCCCGGACAGGGGGGAACTACTAGCTATGGCTACACCTTC. It specifies CASSPGQGGTTSYGYTF.

The chain recombines TRBV7-9 with TRBJ2-7; D remains unclear. Trimming took 7 bases from V and 0 from J, leaving 7 bases between them. CDR3 length: 12 residues. Germline CDR1 SEHNR, CDR2 FQNEAQ (reference sequence). The CDR3 reads CASTLGSYEQYF. The CDR3 nucleotides are TGTGCCAGCACCCTAGGCTCCTACGAGCAGTACTTC.

The V call is TRBV6-1, the J call TRBJ2-7; tentative D call: TRBD1 (6 bases). Trimming stripped 6 bases from V and 4 bases from J, with 13 bases between. Germline V gene sequence: CDR1 MNHNS, CDR2 SASEGT. This CDR3 comprises 13 residues. The CDR3 DNA sequence: TGTGCCAGCAGCCCAGGGGTTGGGTACGAGCAGTACTTC. It codes for CASSPGVGYEQYF.

The count of this clone is one. The chain joins TRBV5-1 to TRBJ2-7; the D gene is possibly TRBD1 (6 bases). The germline V gene encodes CDR1 SGHRS and CDR2 YFSETQ. V was clipped by 1 base and J by 3 bases, with 17 bases between them. The CDR3 has 16 residues. The CDR3 DNA reads as TGCGCCAGCAGCTTGCGACCTACAGGGTTTAGCTACGAGCAGTACTTC. Protein sequence: CASSLRPTGFSYEQYF.

This clone was recorded a few times. V gene TRBV11-3 combines with J gene TRBJ1-4; 7 bases match TRBD1. Per germline, CDR1 SGHNT and CDR2 YENEEA. This CDR3 is built from 15 residues. V trimming: 1 base; J trimming: 7 bases; junction bases outside the gene matches: 6. CDR3 nucleotides: TGTGCCAGCAGCTTAGGTGCCGGGACAGCTGAAAAACTGTTTTTT. Amino acids: CASSLGAGTAEKLFF.

The chain joins TRBV4-1 to TRBJ1-4, with D tentatively TRBD1 (6 bases). The CDR3 runs 15 residues. From germline, CDR1 is MGHRA and CDR2 YSYEKL. Trimming shortened V by 0 bases and J by 8 bases, and 13 bases separated the two germline ends. The CDR3 coding sequence is TGCGCCAGCAGCCAAGATGCCGGCAGGGGCGAAAAACTGTTTTTT. This translates into CASSQDAGRGEKLFF.

The rearrangement joins TRBV10-3 to TRBJ2-2; 8 positions match TRBD2. There are 16 residues in the CDR3. The junction had 7 bases not matched to a gene; V was cut back by 5 bases and J by 2 bases. Per the germline V gene, CDR1 is ENHRY and CDR2 is SYGVKD. The CDR3 reads CAISLAGTANTGELFF. The CDR3 DNA reads as TGTGCCATCAGTTTAGCGGGAACGGCTAACACCGGGGAGCTGTTTTTT.

The J gene is TRBJ1-6, the V gene TRBV30; D not certain. Germline V gene data show CDR1 as GTSNPN and CDR2 as SVGIG (reference sequence). The CDR3 runs 14 residues. Between the trimmed V and J ends, which lost 6 bases and 4 bases, there was a span of 13 bases. CDR3 residues: CACQLTGYNSPLHF. The CDR3 DNA sequence: TGTGCCTGCCAACTGACGGGATATAATTCACCCCTCCACTTT.

This clone was detected once. J is TRBJ2-7 and V is TRBV6-2 or TRBV6-3; D is undetermined. Looked up from germline, CDR1 is MNHEY and CDR2 is SVGEGT. The CDR3 loop spans 12 amino acids. The V and J ends lost 3 bases and 7 bases respectively, with 10 bases between them. CDR3 nucleotides: TGTGCCAGCAGTTATATCGGTGTGGAGCAGTACTTC. This translates into CASSYIGVEQYF.

This clone was counted only a few times. V and J are TRBV5-4 and TRBJ2-7; TRBD1 matches at 7 bases. The V segment lost 0 bases and the J segment 2 bases; nucleotides outside the gene matches: 5. The germline V gene has CDR1 SGHNT and CDR2 YYREEE (reference sequence). This CDR3 has 15 residues. The CDR3 DNA reads as TGTGCCAGCAGCTTGGCCGGGACAGCGACCTACGAGCAGTACTTC. Translated, it gives CASSLAGTATYEQYF.

This chain joins TRBV7-2 and TRBJ1-1; D perhaps matches TRBD1 (5 bases). The CDR3 consists of 15 residues. Germline-derived CDR1 and CDR2 are SGHTA and FQGNSA. Trimming took 1 base from V and 0 from J, leaving 9 bases between them. Here the CDR3 reads CASSLGQGLNTEAFF. CDR3 DNA: TGTGCCAGCAGCTTAGGGCAGGGATTGAACACTGAAGCTTTCTTT.

The V call is TRBV10-3, the J call TRBJ2-1; D call uncertain. The length of the CDR3 is 16 residues. V lost 6 bases and J 2 bases, leaving 17 bases between the germline ends. Looked up from germline, CDR1 is ENHRY and CDR2 is SYGVKD. CDR3 in amino acids: CAISPPPGVTYNEQFF. The DNA of the CDR3 is TGTGCCATCAGCCCCCCCCCAGGCGTTACCTACAATGAGCAGTTCTTC.

The chain recombines TRBV28 with TRBJ1-5, with TRBD1 as a possible D gene (6 bases). Germline CDR1 and CDR2: MDHEN and SYDVKM. The length of the CDR3 is 13 residues. V dropped 9 bases and J dropped 7 bases, with 16 bases sitting between them. The CDR3 nucleotides are TGTGCCAGTCAGGGGTTAATTAGGCAGCCCCAGCATTTT. Translation: CASQGLIRQPQHF.

The V and J genes are TRBV30 and TRBJ2-7, with 9 bases that match TRBD1. The CDR3 totals 14 residues. Germline CDR1 GTSNPN, CDR2 SVGIG (reference sequence). J lost 6 bases, V lost 3 bases, and 9 bases had no gene match. Written as DNA, the CDR3 is TGTGCCTGGAGCCTTACGACAGGGGGAAGCGAGCAGTACTTC. This codes for CAWSLTTGGSEQYF.

CDR3 protein: CASSPHGSFYEQYF. For the CDR3, the DNA is TGTGCCAGCAGCCCACACGGGAGTTTCTACGAGCAGTACTTC. The rearrangement joins TRBV14 to TRBJ2-7; a weak D match, TRBD2 (6 bases). CDR3 size: 14 residues. Trimming left V 4 bases short and J 3 bases short, with 13 bases between. Germline assignment: CDR1 SGHDN and CDR2 FVKESK.

This rearrangement joins TRBV6-6 to TRBJ2-7; the match to TRBD2 covers 9 bases. J was trimmed by 2 bases and V by 6 bases; bases with no gene match: 2. The CDR3 consists of 13 residues. Per germline, CDR1 MNHNY and CDR2 SVGAGI (reference sequence). CDR3 nucleotides: TGTGCCAGCAGGGCTAGCGGGGCCTACGAGCAGTACTTC. Translation: CASRASGAYEQYF.

The chain employs TRBV6-4 and TRBJ2-2, with 8 bases lining up with TRBD1. The CDR3 totals 16 residues. The junction had 7 bases not matched to a gene; V was cut back by 3 bases and J by 4 bases. CDR1 is MRHNA, CDR2 SNTAGT, per germline. The CDR3 DNA sequence: TGTGCCAGCAGTGAGTGGACAGGGTCCGGCACCGGGGAGCTGTTTTTT. Amino acids: CASSEWTGSGTGELFF.

This clone was recorded once. This chain connects TRBV4-3 to TRBJ2-3; D not resolved. V was shortened by 1 base and J by 4 bases, with 9 bases between the two germline ends. The CDR3 runs 14 residues. Germline assignment: CDR1 LGHNA and CDR2 YSLEER. The CDR3 spells CASSQVYPPDTQYF. The DNA for the CDR3 is TGCGCCAGCAGCCAAGTCTATCCCCCAGATACGCAGTATTTT.

This sequence joins TRBV6-5 and TRBJ1-5; possibly TRBD1 for D (5 bases). V lost 5 bases and J 7 bases, leaving 15 bases between the germline ends. Looked up from germline, CDR1 is MNHEY and CDR2 is SVGAGI. CDR3 length: 14 residues. CDR3 protein: CASSPGGGQQPQHF. In DNA form, the CDR3 reads TGTGCCAGCAGTCCTGGGGGGGGTCAGCAGCCCCAGCATTTT.

The rearrangement uses TRBV9 and TRBJ2-3; a weak D match, TRBD2 (6 bases). V was trimmed by 0 bases and J by 2 bases, leaving 13 bases between them. Germline CDR1 is SGDLS and CDR2 is YYNGEE. This CDR3 is 16 amino acids long. Here the CDR3 DNA reads TGTGCCAGCAGCGTAGAGGGTAGCGGATTCACAGATACGCAGTATTTT. This gives the protein CASSVEGSGFTDTQYF.

The chain uses TRBV7-3 and TRBJ1-2, with TRBD1 matching 10 bases. This CDR3 is built from 13 residues. Trimming removed 3 bases from V and 7 bases from J; junction bases left unmatched: 2. The V gene's germline CDR1 is SGHTA and CDR2 FQGTGA. The CDR3: CASSFRDRGGYTF. The CDR3 bases are TGTGCCAGCAGCTTCCGGGACAGGGGTGGCTACACCTTC. The whole variable domain, filled in from reference TRBV7-3 and TRBJ1-2, reads GAGVSQTPSNKVTEKGKYVELRCDPISGHTALYWYRQSLGQGPEFLIYFQGTGAADDSGLPNDRFFAVRPEGSVSTLKIQRTERGDSAVYLCASSFRDRGGYTFGSGTRLTVV.

The rearrangement uses TRBV4-1 and TRBJ2-5, with a weak D call TRBD2 (7 bases). V was shortened by 3 bases and J by 2 bases, with 16 bases between the two germline ends. Germline loops: CDR1 MGHRA, CDR2 YSYEKL. There are 16 residues in the CDR3. DNA of the CDR3: TGCGCCAGCAGCCATCCCCTGGCGGGGGCTCAAGAGACCCAGTACTTC. Translated: CASSHPLAGAQETQYF.

The genes are TRBV25-1 and TRBJ1-6; no clear D gene. Trimming took 3 bases from V and 9 from J, leaving 15 bases between them. The CDR3 runs to 15 residues. Germline lookup yields CDR1 MGHDK and CDR2 SYGVNS. CDR3 loop: CASSDPGYEGSPLHF. For the CDR3, the DNA is TGTGCCAGCAGTGACCCCGGATACGAGGGTTCACCCCTCCACTTT. Looking up the rest from reference TRBV25-1 and TRBJ1-6 gives the full variable domain: EADIYQTPRYLVIGTGKKITLECSQTMGHDKMYWYQQDPGMELHLIHYSYGVNSTEKGDLSSESTVSRIRTEHFPLTLESARPSHTSQYLCASSDPGYEGSPLHFGNGTRLTVT.

The genes are TRBV11-3 and TRBJ1-4; 8 positions agree with TRBD1. This CDR3 is 14 amino acids long. CDR1 and CDR2 (germline): SGHNT, YENEEA. J gave up 6 bases and V 5 bases, and 5 bases lay outside the gene matches. The CDR3 nucleotides are TGTGCCAGCAGCACGGGACAGGCGGATGAAAAACTGTTTTTT. Translating it yields CASSTGQADEKLFF. The full variable domain, with the rest looked up from reference TRBV11-3 and TRBJ1-4, is EAGVVQSPRYKIIEKKQPVAFWCNPISGHNTLYWYLQNLGQGPELLIRYENEEAVDDSQLPKDRFSAERLKGVDSTLKIQPAELGDSAVYLCASSTGQADEKLFFGSGTQLSVL.

The CDR3 spells CASSYSQAGNTEAFF. The CDR3 coding sequence is TGTGCCAGCAGTTACTCTCAGGCCGGAAACACTGAAGCTTTCTTT. The rearrangement joins TRBV6-2 or TRBV6-3 to TRBJ1-1; D gene ambiguous. V lost 0 bases, J lost 2 bases, and 10 bases lay in between. The V gene's germline CDR1 is MNHEY and CDR2 SVGEGT. The CDR3 runs 15 residues.

This clone was counted at least ten times. The chain combines TRBV3-1 (or the pseudogene TRBV3-2) with TRBJ1-2; possibly TRBD1 for D (6 bases). This CDR3 has 15 amino acids. V lost 3 bases to trimming and J lost 1 base, with 12 bases between them. Germline lookup yields CDR1 LGHDT and CDR2 YNNKEL (reference sequence). The CDR3 nucleotides are TGTGCCAGCAGCCAGAGACTGGACAGTAACTATGGCTACACCTTC. This encodes CASSQRLDSNYGYTF.

This clone was recorded once. The V call is TRBV2, the J call TRBJ1-1; D might be TRBD1 (5 bases). Per germline, CDR1 SNHLY and CDR2 FYNNEI. This CDR3 spans 13 amino acids. Trimming cost V 8 bases and J 0 bases, with 10 bases left between them. The CDR3: CASRWTLNTEAFF. CDR3 nucleotide sequence: TGTGCCAGCCGTTGGACACTGAACACTGAAGCTTTCTTT.

The count of this clone is one. The chain recombines TRBV6-5 with TRBJ1-2; maybe TRBD1 (6 bases). This CDR3 is 15 amino acids long. V lost 0 bases, J lost 4 bases, and 12 bases lay in between. The germline gives CDR1 MNHEY, CDR2 SVGAGI. CDR3 region: CASSYSGGSLYGYTF. The CDR3 DNA sequence: TGTGCCAGCAGTTACTCAGGGGGTAGCCTCTATGGCTACACCTTC.

This chain uses TRBV2 with TRBJ2-4; possibly TRBD2 for D (5 bases). The CDR3 runs to 14 residues. Germline CDR1 SNHLY, CDR2 FYNNEI. V lost 5 bases, J lost 6 bases, and 14 bases lay in between. The CDR3 here is CASSQDQSGNIQYF. The CDR3 DNA reads as TGTGCCAGCAGTCAAGATCAGAGCGGAAACATTCAGTACTTC.

A single count supports this clone. The J gene is TRBJ2-5, the V gene TRBV7-7, with 10 positions matching TRBD1. The CDR3 has 16 residues. V trimming: 4 bases; J trimming: 6 bases; junction bases outside the gene matches: 11. Per the germline V gene, CDR1 is SSHAT and CDR2 is FNYEAQ (reference sequence). The CDR3 coding sequence is TGTGCCAGCAGCTCCCTCGGGACAGGGGTTGTACAGACCCAGTACTTC. Amino acids: CASSSLGTGVVQTQYF.

The V call is TRBV6-5, the J call TRBJ1-1; no reliable D call. The CDR3 runs to 14 residues. CDR1 MNHEY and CDR2 SVGAGI come from the germline V gene. Trimming stripped 6 bases from V and 2 bases from J, with 13 bases between. The CDR3 DNA reads as TGTGCCAGCAGCACGATACAGAGTAACACTGAAGCTTTCTTT. Its protein product is CASSTIQSNTEAFF.

The chain recombines TRBV14 with TRBJ2-7; D gene unclear. This CDR3 contains 12 residues. Per germline, CDR1 SGHDN and CDR2 FVKESK. The V and J ends lost 2 bases and 5 bases respectively, with 7 bases between them. The CDR3 loop reads CASSQLIHEQYF. In DNA, the CDR3 is TGTGCCAGCAGCCAATTAATCCACGAGCAGTACTTC.